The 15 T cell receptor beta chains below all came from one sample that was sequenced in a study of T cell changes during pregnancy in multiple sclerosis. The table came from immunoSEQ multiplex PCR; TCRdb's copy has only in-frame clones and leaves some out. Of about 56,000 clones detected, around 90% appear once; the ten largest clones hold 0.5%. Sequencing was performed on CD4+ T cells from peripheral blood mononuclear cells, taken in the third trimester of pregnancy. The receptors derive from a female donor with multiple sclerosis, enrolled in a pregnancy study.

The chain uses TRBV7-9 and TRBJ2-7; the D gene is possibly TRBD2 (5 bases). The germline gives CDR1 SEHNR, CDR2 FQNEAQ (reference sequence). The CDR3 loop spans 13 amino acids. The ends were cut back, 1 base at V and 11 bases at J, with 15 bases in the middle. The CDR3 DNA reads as TGTGCCAGCAGCTTAGAACAGCGGACCCCTGAGTACTTC. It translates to CASSLEQRTPEYF. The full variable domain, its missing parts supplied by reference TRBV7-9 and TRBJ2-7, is DTGVSQNPRHKITKRGQNVTFRCDPISEHNRLYWYRQTLGQGPEFLTYFQNEAQLEKSRLLSDRFSAERPKGSFSTLEIQRTEQGDSAMYLCASSLEQRTPEYFGPGTRLTVT.

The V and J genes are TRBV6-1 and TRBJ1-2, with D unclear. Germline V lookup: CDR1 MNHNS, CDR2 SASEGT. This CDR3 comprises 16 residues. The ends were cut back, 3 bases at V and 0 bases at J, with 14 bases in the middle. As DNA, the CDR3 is TGTGCCAGCAGTGACCCCAGGTTCCGACCTAACTATGGCTACACCTTC. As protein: CASSDPRFRPNYGYTF.

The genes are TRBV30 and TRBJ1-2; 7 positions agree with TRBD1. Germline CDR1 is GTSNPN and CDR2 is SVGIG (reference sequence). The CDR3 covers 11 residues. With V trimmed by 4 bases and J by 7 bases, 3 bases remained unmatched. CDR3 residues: CAWTQGGGYTF. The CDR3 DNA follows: TGTGCCTGGACTCAGGGGGGTGGCTACACCTTC.

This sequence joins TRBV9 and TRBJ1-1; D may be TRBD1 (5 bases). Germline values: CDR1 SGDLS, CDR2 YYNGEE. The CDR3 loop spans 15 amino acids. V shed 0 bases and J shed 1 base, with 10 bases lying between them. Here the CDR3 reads CASSVVGRANTEAFF. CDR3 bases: TGTGCCAGCAGCGTAGTCGGCAGGGCGAACACTGAAGCTTTCTTT.

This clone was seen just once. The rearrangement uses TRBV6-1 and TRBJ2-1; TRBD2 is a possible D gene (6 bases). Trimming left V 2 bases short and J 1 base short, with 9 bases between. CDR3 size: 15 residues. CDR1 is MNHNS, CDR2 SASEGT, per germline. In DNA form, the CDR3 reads TGTGCCAGCAGTGAAAGGAGGGAGTCCTACAATGAGCAGTTCTTC. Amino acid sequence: CASSERRESYNEQFF.

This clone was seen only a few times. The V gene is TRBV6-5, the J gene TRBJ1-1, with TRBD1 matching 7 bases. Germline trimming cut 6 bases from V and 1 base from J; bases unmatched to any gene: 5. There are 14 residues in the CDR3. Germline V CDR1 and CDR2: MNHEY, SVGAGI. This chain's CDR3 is CASRPTGRNTEAFF. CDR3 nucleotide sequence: TGTGCCAGCAGACCGACAGGGAGGAACACTGAAGCTTTCTTT.

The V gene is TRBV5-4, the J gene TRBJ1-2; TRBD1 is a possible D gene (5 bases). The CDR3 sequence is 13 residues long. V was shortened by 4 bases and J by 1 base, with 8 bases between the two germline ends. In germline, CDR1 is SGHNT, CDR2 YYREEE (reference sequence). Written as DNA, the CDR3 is TGTGCCAGCAGCCTAGACAGTAACTATGGCTACACCTTC. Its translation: CASSLDSNYGYTF. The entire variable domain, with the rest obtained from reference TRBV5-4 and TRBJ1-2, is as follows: ETGVTQSPTHLIKTRGQQVTLRCSSQSGHNTVSWYQQALGQGPQFIFQYYREEENGRGNFPPRFSGLQFPNYSSELNVNALELDDSALYLCASSLDSNYGYTFGSGTRLTVV.

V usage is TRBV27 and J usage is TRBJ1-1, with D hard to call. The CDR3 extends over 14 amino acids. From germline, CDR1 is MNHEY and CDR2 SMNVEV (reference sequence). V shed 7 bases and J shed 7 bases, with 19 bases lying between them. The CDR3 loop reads CASNSVSQAGEAFF. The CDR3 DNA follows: TGTGCCAGCAATTCCGTTAGTCAAGCAGGTGAAGCTTTCTTT.

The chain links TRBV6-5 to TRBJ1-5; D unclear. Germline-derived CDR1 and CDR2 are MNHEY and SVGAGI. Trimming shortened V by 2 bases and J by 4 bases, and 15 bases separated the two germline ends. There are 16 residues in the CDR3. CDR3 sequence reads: CASSYLLDGGNQPQHF. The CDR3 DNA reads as TGTGCCAGCAGTTACCTCCTGGACGGAGGTAATCAGCCCCAGCATTTT.

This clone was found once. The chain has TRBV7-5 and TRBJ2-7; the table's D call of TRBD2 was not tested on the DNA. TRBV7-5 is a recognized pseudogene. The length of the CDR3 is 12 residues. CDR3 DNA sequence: TGTGCCAGAGAACCTCGAGGAGTCGAGCAGTACTTC. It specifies CAREPRGVEQYF.

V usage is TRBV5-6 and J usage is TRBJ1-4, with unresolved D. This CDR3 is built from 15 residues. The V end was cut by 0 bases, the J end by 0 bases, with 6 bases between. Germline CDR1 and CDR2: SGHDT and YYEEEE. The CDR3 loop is CASSLDGATNEKLFF. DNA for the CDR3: TGTGCCAGCAGCTTGGACGGAGCAACTAATGAAAAACTGTTTTTT.

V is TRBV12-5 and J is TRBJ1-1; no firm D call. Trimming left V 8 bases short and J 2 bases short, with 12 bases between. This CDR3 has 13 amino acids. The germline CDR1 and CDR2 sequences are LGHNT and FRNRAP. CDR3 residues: CASTLGANTEAFF. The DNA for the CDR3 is TGTGCTAGTACCTTGGGAGCCAACACTGAAGCTTTCTTT.

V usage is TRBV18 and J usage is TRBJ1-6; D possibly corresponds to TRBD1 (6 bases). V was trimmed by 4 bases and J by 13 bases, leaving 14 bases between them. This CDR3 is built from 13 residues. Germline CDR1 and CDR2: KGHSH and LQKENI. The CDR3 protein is CASSQPGALPLHF. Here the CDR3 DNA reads TGTGCCAGCTCACAACCAGGGGCCCTGCCCCTCCACTTT.

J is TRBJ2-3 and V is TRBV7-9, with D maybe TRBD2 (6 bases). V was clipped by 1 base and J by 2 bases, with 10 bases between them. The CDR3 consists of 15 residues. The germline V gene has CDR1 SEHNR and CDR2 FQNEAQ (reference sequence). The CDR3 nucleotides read TGTGCCAGCAGCTTAGATGCGGGAATCACAGATACGCAGTATTTT. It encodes CASSLDAGITDTQYF.

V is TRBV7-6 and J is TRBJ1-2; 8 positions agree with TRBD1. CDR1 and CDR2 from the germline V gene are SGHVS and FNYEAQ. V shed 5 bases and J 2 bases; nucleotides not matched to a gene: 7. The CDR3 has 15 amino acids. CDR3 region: CASSPRDRNNYGYTF. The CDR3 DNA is TGTGCCAGCAGCCCTCGGGACAGGAACAACTATGGCTACACCTTC. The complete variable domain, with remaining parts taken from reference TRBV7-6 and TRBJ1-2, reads GAGVSQSPRYKVTKRGQDVALRCDPISGHVSLYWYRQALGQGPEFLTYFNYEAQQDKSGLPNDRFSAERPEGSISTLTIQRTEQRDSAMYRCASSPRDRNNYGYTFGSGTRLTVV.